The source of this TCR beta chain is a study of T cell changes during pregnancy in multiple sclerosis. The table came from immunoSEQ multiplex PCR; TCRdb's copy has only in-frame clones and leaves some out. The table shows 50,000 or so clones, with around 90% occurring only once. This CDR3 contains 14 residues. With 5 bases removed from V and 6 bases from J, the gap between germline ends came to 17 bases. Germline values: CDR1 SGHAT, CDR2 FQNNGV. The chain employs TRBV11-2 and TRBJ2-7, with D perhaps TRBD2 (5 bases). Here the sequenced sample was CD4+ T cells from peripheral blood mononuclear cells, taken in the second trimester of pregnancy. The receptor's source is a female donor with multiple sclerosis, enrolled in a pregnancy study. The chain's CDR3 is CASSPTPQGGEQYF. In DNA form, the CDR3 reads TGTGCCAGCAGCCCGACCCCTCAAGGAGGCGAGCAGTACTTC.